Each of the 18 T cell receptor beta chains below was sequenced from the same sample in a study of post-analysis software for immune sequencing data. The study, taken as a whole, reports: Controls showed lower frequencies than patients for roughly 5 TRBV segments, and TRBV5-6, TRBV5-1 and TRBV20-1 were among these.

Tagging with unique molecular identifiers was a feature of the TCR beta cDNA libraries. Using its own MiXCR run on the PCR reads, TCRdb lists one record per CDR3 protein. The table lists about 810,000 distinct CDR3 sequences, approximately 57% of them singletons. These TCRs are of unknown antigen specificity. Sequenced sample: blood. These receptors originate from a girl aged 5 to 17 with multiple sclerosis.

The rearrangement uses TRBV4-2 and TRBJ2-7; 11 nucleotides agree with TRBD1. CDR1 is LGHNA and CDR2 is YNFKEQ in the germline V gene. CDR3 length: 16 residues. Trimming at V came to 2 bases and at J to 0 bases, leaving 3 bases not matched to a gene. The CDR3 loop is CASSQPGTGGSYEQYF. CDR3 in DNA: TGTGCCAGCAGCCAACCCGGGACAGGGGGCTCCTACGAGCAGTACTTC.

This clonotype was detected a few times. A junction end diverges from the germline sequence, so it may reflect a read error. This chain joins TRBV7-2 and TRBJ2-4, with D perhaps matching TRBD2 (5 bases). The CDR3 is 15 residues long. CDR1 is SGHTA and CDR2 is FQGNSA in the germline V gene. In DNA form, the CDR3 reads TGTGCTAGCAGCTTTCCCGGGATAGCCAAAAACATTCAGTACTTC. Its protein is CASSFPGIAKNIQYF.

This chain joins TRBV15 and TRBJ2-5; perhaps TRBD1 as D (5 bases). Judging by the DNA end, TRBJ2-7 fits better; the J call may be wrong. Germline V CDR1 and CDR2: LNHNV, YYDKDF (reference sequence). The CDR3 has 16 residues. Here the CDR3 reads CATSRGPVKGTYEQYF. CDR3 nucleotides: TGTGCCACCAGCAGAGGCCCGGTAAAGGGGACCTACGAGCAGTACTTC.

This sequence joins TRBV2 and TRBJ2-7, with D possibly TRBD1 on 6 matching bases. The CDR3 covers 15 residues. The ends were cut back, 7 bases at V and 0 bases at J, with 16 bases in the middle. The V gene's germline CDR1 is SNHLY and CDR2 FYNNEI. This CDR3 reads CASTFFDRNSYEQYF. The CDR3 DNA follows: TGTGCCAGCACCTTTTTCGACAGGAACTCCTACGAGCAGTACTTC.

Only a few counts were recorded for this clonotype. This chain connects TRBV29-1 to TRBJ2-1; D ambiguous. With 2 bases removed from V and 15 bases from J, the gap between germline ends came to 14 bases. The CDR3 extends over 11 amino acids. Germline CDR1 is SQVTM and CDR2 is ANQGSEA. CDR3 in DNA: TGCAGCGTTGAAAGTCCGCGCGATGCGTTCTTC. Residues: CSVESPRDAFF.

The gene calls are TRBV7-3 and TRBJ1-2; the D is unclear. In germline, CDR1 is SGHTA, CDR2 FQGTGA. V was pared by 2 bases and J by 0 bases, with 7 bases between. CDR3 size: 14 residues. Here the CDR3 DNA reads TGTGCCAGCAGCTTACAGCCAACTAACTATGGCTACACCTTC. Its translation is CASSLQPTNYGYTF.

This rearrangement joins TRBV20-1 to TRBJ2-3; 8 bases fit TRBD2. J lost 4 bases, V lost 0 bases, and 12 bases had no gene match. The CDR3 extends over 17 amino acids. CDR1 is DFQATT, CDR2 SNEGSKA, per germline (reference sequence). The CDR3 reads CSARDFRVVREADTQYF. CDR3 sequence (DNA): TGCAGTGCTAGAGATTTTCGGGTCGTGCGGGAGGCAGATACGCAGTATTTT.

The V and J genes are TRBV20-1 and TRBJ2-1, with D hard to call. Germline V gene lookup returns CDR1 DFQATT and CDR2 SNEGSKA (reference sequence). The CDR3 runs to 13 residues. The V and J ends lost 2 bases and 8 bases respectively, with 13 bases between them. CDR3 loop: CSARIVHGDEQFF. The DNA of the CDR3 is TGCAGTGCTAGAATAGTTCACGGCGATGAGCAGTTCTTC.

In its sample, this clonotype was seen a few times. This chain joins TRBV6-6 and TRBJ2-7, with D perhaps matching TRBD2 (6 bases). CDR1 is MNHNY and CDR2 is SVGAGI in the germline V gene (reference sequence). The length of the CDR3 is 14 residues. V lost 1 base, J lost 0 bases, and 7 bases lay in between. The CDR3 DNA sequence: TGTGCCAGCAGTTACTTCGGGAGCTCCTACGAGCAGTACTTC. It is translated as CASSYFGSSYEQYF.

This clonotype was seen more than once but under ten times. V gene TRBV27 combines with J gene TRBJ2-5, with 7 bases identical to TRBD2. The ends lost 5 bases at V and 3 bases at J; junction bases unmatched: 15. The CDR3 length is 17 residues. Germline V gene data show CDR1 as MNHEY and CDR2 as SMNVEV (reference sequence). CDR3 sequence: CASSPQSLGLGKETQYF. The DNA of the CDR3 is TGTGCCAGCAGTCCCCAATCCCTCGGACTAGGTAAAGAGACCCAGTACTTC.

The rearrangement uses TRBV24-1 and TRBJ2-3, with 10 bases matching TRBD2. The CDR3 covers 15 residues. The ends lost 6 bases at V and 4 bases at J; junction bases unmatched: 6. Germline values: CDR1 KGHDR, CDR2 SFDVKD. In nucleotides, the CDR3 is TGTGCCACCAGTAGCGGGAGGGCCTTTTCAGATACGCAGTATTTT. This encodes CATSSGRAFSDTQYF.

The chain joins TRBV12-3 or TRBV12-4 to TRBJ2-4; 7 bases fit TRBD2. CDR3 length equals 15 residues. V was pared by 2 bases and J by 15 bases, with 16 bases of the junction left unmatched. Here the CDR3 reads CASSLPGLLFNERYF. DNA for the CDR3: TGTGCCAGCAGTTTACCGGGACTACTATTTAATGAGCGGTACTTC.

The chain carries TRBV5-1 and TRBJ1-1; no clear D gene. Trimming removed 5 bases at V and 0 bases at J, with 8 bases between. This CDR3 spans 13 amino acids. Germline V gene lookup returns CDR1 SGHRS and CDR2 YFSETQ. The CDR3 DNA sequence: TGCGCCAGCAGTGAGGGAATGAACACTGAAGCTTTCTTT. It encodes CASSEGMNTEAFF.

The DNA for the CDR3 is TGTGCCAGCAGCCAAGAGGGAGACAGAACTGAAGCTTTCTTT. This encodes CASSQEGDRTEAFF. The chain recombines TRBV4-2 with TRBJ1-1; D is possibly TRBD1 (5 bases). CDR3 length equals 14 residues. Trimming took off 0 bases at V and 5 bases at J, with 10 bases between the two ends. Germline lookup yields CDR1 LGHNA and CDR2 YNFKEQ.

This chain uses TRBV20-1 with TRBJ1-1; D gene unclear. The germline gives CDR1 DFQATT, CDR2 SNEGSKA (reference sequence). V shed 3 bases and J shed 4 bases, with 12 bases lying between them. This CDR3 has 13 residues. The CDR3 DNA sequence: TGCAGTGCTAGGCCCAATGGAGGCACTGAAGCTTTCTTT. Encoded protein: CSARPNGGTEAFF.

The chain uses TRBV5-1 and TRBJ2-5, with D perhaps TRBD1 or TRBD2 (5 bases each). Germline-derived CDR1 and CDR2 are SGHRS and YFSETQ. This CDR3 region has 15 residues. V was trimmed by 4 bases and J by 3 bases, leaving 16 bases between them. CDR3 amino acids: CASSLGTSTKETQYF. CDR3 sequence (DNA): TGCGCCAGCAGCCTGGGGACGTCCACGAAAGAGACCCAGTACTTC.

The V and J genes are TRBV11-3 and TRBJ2-1, with D tentatively TRBD1 or TRBD2 (5 bases each). The CDR3 is 15 residues long. Per the germline V gene, CDR1 is SGHNT and CDR2 is YENEEA. Trimming took 1 base from V and 5 from J, leaving 12 bases between them. The CDR3 sequence is CASSLAGTPNNEQFF. As DNA, the CDR3 is TGTGCCAGCAGCTTAGCCGGGACCCCTAACAATGAGCAGTTCTTC.

The chain links TRBV7-2 to TRBJ2-5, with a weak D call TRBD2 (5 bases). The tail of the sequence fits TRBJ2-7 better, so the J call may be wrong. The V gene's germline CDR1 is SGHTA and CDR2 FQGNSA. CDR3 length: 17 residues. The CDR3 DNA reads TGTGCCAGCAGCATTTTGAGTCCGGCTAGCTCACCCTCCGAGCAGTACTTC. It specifies CASSILSPASSPSEQYF.